This is a list of T cell receptor beta chains from one sample in a study of blood T cell repertoires in COVID-19. TCRdb keeps only in-frame clones here, not all; method: immunoSEQ multiplex PCR. Found here are 150,000 to 200,000 clones, around four fifths of them singletons; the top ten hold around 5%. Sequencing was carried out using PBMCs or T cells enriched from blood (not recorded which). The receptors were gathered from a man aged 70 or older who had been exposed to COVID-19. The CDR3 runs from the conserved cysteine through the conserved F or W. D genes are given only for firm matches. Clone size appears in some rows only: once, few, many, or a class for an expanded clone.

CDR3: CASRPDRAGNTIYF
DNA: TGTGCCAGCAGACCGGACAGGGCTGGAAACACCATATATTTT
J: TRBJ1-3
V: TRBV5-4
D: TRBD1
size: NA

CDR3: CASSEQGVSYEQYF
DNA: TGTGCCAGCAGTGAACAGGGGGTGTCCTACGAGCAGTACTTC
J: TRBJ2-7
V: TRBV2
D: TRBD1
size: NA

CDR3: CATGGQGQSGEKLFF
DNA: TGTGCCACCGGAGGACAGGGGCAATCTGGTGAAAAACTGTTTTTT
J: TRBJ1-4
V: TRBV28
D: TRBD1
size: few

CDR3: CASSWTSGSGGELFF
DNA: TGTGCCAGCAGCTGGACTAGCGGGTCGGGCGGGGAGCTGTTTTTT
J: TRBJ2-2
V: TRBV14
D: TRBD2
size: NA

CDR3: CASSRGGGYTF
DNA: TGTGCCAGCAGCCGAGGGGGAGGCTACACCTTC
J: TRBJ1-2
V: TRBV7-2
D: NA
size: NA

CDR3: CASSDAAANTEAFF
DNA: TGTGCCAGCTCTGACGCGGCAGCGAACACTGAAGCTTTCTTT
J: TRBJ1-1
V: TRBV18
D: NA
size: NA

CDR3: CASSLEGAGSNQPQHF
DNA: TGTGCCAGCAGCTTAGAAGGGGCAGGTAGCAATCAGCCCCAGCATTTT
J: TRBJ1-5
V: TRBV7-8
D: NA
size: NA

CDR3: CASSPAGHTGELFF
DNA: TGTGCCAGCTCACCGGCAGGGCACACCGGGGAGCTGTTTTTT
J: TRBJ2-2
V: TRBV18
D: NA
size: NA

CDR3: CATSSGSRAEQYF
DNA: TGTGCCACCTCTAGCGGGAGTAGAGCCGAGCAGTACTTC
J: TRBJ2-7
V: TRBV10-3
D: TRBD2
size: NA

CDR3: CAISENRPTEAFF
DNA: TGTGCCATCAGTGAGAACAGGCCCACTGAAGCTTTCTTT
J: TRBJ1-1
V: TRBV10-3
D: NA
size: NA

CDR3: CASSLGHLKNF
DNA: TGTGCCAGCAGCCTTGGCCATTTGAAGAACTTC
J: TRBJ2-4
V: TRBV12-3/TRBV12-4
D: NA
size: NA

CDR3: CASSIGQGAVGNQPQHF
DNA: TGTGCCAGTAGTATAGGGCAGGGGGCCGTGGGGAATCAGCCCCAGCATTTT
J: TRBJ1-5
V: TRBV19
D: TRBD1
size: NA

CDR3: CASSKPGQGAYNEQFF
DNA: TGTGCCAGCAGTAAACCGGGACAGGGTGCCTACAATGAGCAGTTCTTC
J: TRBJ2-1
V: TRBV28
D: TRBD1
size: NA

CDR3: CASSEAVLAPDTQYF
DNA: TGTGCCAGCAGTGAAGCAGTGCTAGCCCCAGATACGCAGTATTTT
J: TRBJ2-3
V: TRBV6-1
D: NA
size: NA

CDR3: CASSIARTQYGYTF
DNA: TGTGCCAGTAGTATCGCCAGAACCCAATATGGCTACACCTTC
J: TRBJ1-2
V: TRBV19
D: NA
size: NA

CDR3: CASSQEGVGGNTIYF
DNA: TGCGCCAGCAGCCAAGAAGGGGTAGGCGGAAACACCATATATTTT
J: TRBJ1-3
V: TRBV4-1
D: NA
size: NA

CDR3: CASRLAGASDTQYF
DNA: TGTGCCAGCAGACTAGCGGGGGCCTCAGATACGCAGTATTTT
J: TRBJ2-3
V: TRBV7-2
D: TRBD2
size: NA

CDR3: CASSDLAEGTDTQYF
DNA: TGTGCCAGCAGTGATTTGGCGGAAGGCACAGATACGCAGTATTTT
J: TRBJ2-3
V: TRBV25-1
D: NA
size: NA

CDR3: CASWRKGALQETQYF
DNA: TGTGCCAGCTGGCGAAAGGGGGCTTTACAAGAGACCCAGTACTTC
J: TRBJ2-5
V: TRBV27
D: TRBD1
size: NA

CDR3: CASSQAVAGRADTQYF
DNA: TGCGCCAGCAGCCAGGCCGTGGCGGGTCGGGCAGATACGCAGTATTTT
J: TRBJ2-3
V: TRBV4-3
D: NA
size: NA

CDR3: CASRSSVDEQYF
DNA: TGTGCCAGCAGGTCGTCGGTGGACGAGCAGTACTTC
J: TRBJ2-7
V: TRBV28
D: NA
size: once

CDR3: CASKSTGVSGNTIYF
DNA: TGTGCCAGTAAATCAACAGGGGTCTCTGGAAACACCATATATTTT
J: TRBJ1-3
V: TRBV19
D: TRBD1
size: few

CDR3: CASSLASGGEAFF
DNA: TGTGCCAGCAGTTTAGCGTCAGGGGGTGAAGCTTTCTTT
J: TRBJ1-1
V: TRBV12-3/TRBV12-4
D: TRBD1
size: NA

CDR3: CASSYSRGRGTDTQYF
DNA: TGTGCCAGCAGTTACTCGCGTGGGAGGGGCACAGATACGCAGTATTTT
J: TRBJ2-3
V: TRBV6-2/TRBV6-3
D: TRBD2
size: NA

CDR3: CASRRTGAYEQYF
DNA: TGTGCCAGTCGACGGACAGGGGCCTACGAGCAGTACTTC
J: TRBJ2-7
V: TRBV12-3/TRBV12-4
D: TRBD1
size: NA

CDR3: CSAGDRVRGGETQYF
DNA: TGCAGCGCCGGGGACAGGGTACGGGGGGGAGAGACCCAGTACTTC
J: TRBJ2-5
V: TRBV29-1
D: NA
size: NA

CDR3: CASSQDLTGAQPQHF
DNA: TGCGCCAGCAGCCAAGATCTAACAGGGGCTCAGCCCCAGCATTTT
J: TRBJ1-5
V: TRBV4-3
D: TRBD1
size: NA

CDR3: CASTGLAGAQETQYF
DNA: TGTGCCAGCACGGGACTAGCGGGGGCCCAAGAGACCCAGTACTTC
J: TRBJ2-5
V: TRBV10-3
D: TRBD2
size: NA

CDR3: CASSPRLAGVINEQFF
DNA: TGTGCCAGCAGTCCCCGACTAGCGGGAGTTATCAATGAGCAGTTCTTC
J: TRBJ2-1
V: TRBV28
D: TRBD2
size: NA

CDR3: CASSPGTGAYEQYF
DNA: TGCGCCAGCAGTCCCGGGACAGGGGCCTACGAGCAGTACTTC
J: TRBJ2-7
V: TRBV4-3
D: TRBD1
size: NA

CDR3: CASSPSGTGDRYTF
DNA: TGCGCCAGCAGTCCTTCCGGGACAGGGGATCGCTACACCTTC
J: TRBJ1-2
V: TRBV5-1
D: TRBD1
size: NA

CDR3: CASNTGAYNQPQHF
DNA: TGTGCCAGTAATACAGGGGCTTATAATCAGCCCCAGCATTTT
J: TRBJ1-5
V: TRBV19
D: TRBD1
size: few

CDR3: CATRGGGAETQYF
DNA: TGTGCCACCCGAGGGGGGGGAGCCGAGACCCAGTACTTC
J: TRBJ2-5
V: TRBV6-5
D: NA
size: NA

CDR3: CASSLVGDYSYNEQFF
DNA: TGCGCCAGCAGCTTGGTCGGCGACTACTCCTACAATGAGCAGTTCTTC
J: TRBJ2-1
V: TRBV5-1
D: NA
size: NA

CDR3: CASSLATGQRGGLPGELFF
DNA: TGTGCCAGCAGCTTAGCGACCGGACAGCGGGGGGGTCTCCCCGGGGAGCTGTTTTTT
J: TRBJ2-2
V: TRBV7-6
D: TRBD2
size: NA

CDR3: CASSLGSGGETQYF
DNA: TGTGCCAGCAGCTTAGGGAGCGGGGGGGAGACCCAGTACTTC
J: TRBJ2-5
V: TRBV7-9
D: TRBD2
size: NA

CDR3: CASSTEGNTEAFF
DNA: TGTGCCAGCAGCACTGAGGGGAACACTGAAGCTTTCTTT
J: TRBJ1-1
V: TRBV5-4
D: NA
size: NA

CDR3: CASSSYGQGRSNEKLFF
DNA: TGTGCCAGCAGTTCTTATGGACAGGGCAGGTCTAATGAAAAACTGTTTTTT
J: TRBJ1-4
V: TRBV28
D: TRBD1
size: once

CDR3: CASSLQSSKGYTF
DNA: TGTGCCAGCAGCCTACAGTCATCTAAGGGCTACACCTTC
J: TRBJ1-2
V: TRBV5-4
D: NA
size: NA

CDR3: CASSYSFGILGNTIYF
DNA: TGTGCCAGCAGTTATAGCTTCGGGATCCTTGGAAACACCATATATTTT
J: TRBJ1-3
V: TRBV6-5
D: NA
size: once

CDR3: CASSLVTGRGDNEQFF
DNA: TGTGCCAGCAGCTTAGTCACTGGGCGCGGGGACAATGAGCAGTTCTTC
J: TRBJ2-1
V: TRBV7-9
D: NA
size: NA

CDR3: CASSPDRVRANEKLFF
DNA: TGTGCCAGCAGTCCCGACAGGGTCAGGGCTAATGAAAAACTGTTTTTT
J: TRBJ1-4
V: TRBV2
D: TRBD1
size: NA

CDR3: CASTRQAISGNTIYF
DNA: TGTGCCAGCACCCGACAGGCGATCTCTGGAAACACCATATATTTT
J: TRBJ1-3
V: TRBV6-5
D: NA
size: NA

CDR3: CASSLAVLAGKSYNEQFF
DNA: TGTGCCAGCAGCTTGGCCGTCCTAGCGGGAAAGTCCTACAATGAGCAGTTCTTC
J: TRBJ2-1
V: TRBV5-6
D: TRBD2
size: NA

CDR3: CASSVAGFNSPLHF
DNA: TGTGCCAGCAGCGTAGCCGGGTTCAATTCACCCCTCCACTTT
J: TRBJ1-6
V: TRBV9
D: NA
size: NA

CDR3: CASSLNGGLYASQYEQYF
DNA: TGTGCCAGCAGTTTAAACGGGGGTCTATACGCATCTCAGTACGAGCAGTACTTC
J: TRBJ2-7
V: TRBV7-2
D: NA
size: NA

CDR3: CASSLIDEQYF
DNA: TGTGCCAGCAGCTTGATCGACGAGCAGTACTTC
J: TRBJ2-7
V: TRBV5-6
D: NA
size: NA

CDR3: CASSSMTGSQETQYF
DNA: TGTGCCAGCAGCTCGATGACAGGGTCCCAAGAGACCCAGTACTTC
J: TRBJ2-5
V: TRBV7-6
D: TRBD1
size: once

CDR3: CASSRSLDRERGNYGYTF
DNA: TGTGCCAGCAGCCGTAGCCTGGACAGGGAACGAGGGAACTATGGCTACACCTTC
J: TRBJ1-2
V: TRBV7-6
D: TRBD1
size: NA

CDR3: CASSLLSSFESTNEKLFF
DNA: TGTGCCAGCAGCTTATTGAGTAGTTTTGAGTCAACTAATGAAAAACTGTTTTTT
J: TRBJ1-4
V: TRBV7-6
D: NA
size: NA

CDR3: CASSEYLQGGQPQHF
DNA: TGTGCCAGCAGTGAATATCTGCAGGGAGGTCAGCCCCAGCATTTT
J: TRBJ1-5
V: TRBV6-1
D: NA
size: NA

CDR3: CASSFPGQMQYF
DNA: TGTGCCAGCAGCTTCCCGGGACAGATGCAGTACTTC
J: TRBJ2-4
V: TRBV11-2
D: TRBD1
size: NA

CDR3: CASSTGNTYEQYF
DNA: TGTGCCAGCAGTACAGGGAACACCTACGAGCAGTACTTC
J: TRBJ2-7
V: TRBV7-2
D: NA
size: NA